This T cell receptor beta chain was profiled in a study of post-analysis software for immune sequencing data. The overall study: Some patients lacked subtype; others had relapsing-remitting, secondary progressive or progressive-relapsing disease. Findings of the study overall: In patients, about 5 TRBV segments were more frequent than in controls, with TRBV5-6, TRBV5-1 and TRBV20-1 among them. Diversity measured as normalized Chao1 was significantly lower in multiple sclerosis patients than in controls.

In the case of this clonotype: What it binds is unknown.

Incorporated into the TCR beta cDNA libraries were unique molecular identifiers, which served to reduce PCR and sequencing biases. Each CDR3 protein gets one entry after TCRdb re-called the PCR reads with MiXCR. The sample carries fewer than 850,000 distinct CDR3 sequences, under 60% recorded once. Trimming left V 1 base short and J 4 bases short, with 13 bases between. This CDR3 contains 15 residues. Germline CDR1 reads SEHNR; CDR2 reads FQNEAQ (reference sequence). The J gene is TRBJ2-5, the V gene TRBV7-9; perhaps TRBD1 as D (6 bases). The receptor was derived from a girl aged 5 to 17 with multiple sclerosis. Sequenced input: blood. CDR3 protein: CASSLEGHSGETQYF. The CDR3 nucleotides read TGTGCCAGCAGCTTAGAGGGACACAGTGGAGAGACCCAGTACTTC.